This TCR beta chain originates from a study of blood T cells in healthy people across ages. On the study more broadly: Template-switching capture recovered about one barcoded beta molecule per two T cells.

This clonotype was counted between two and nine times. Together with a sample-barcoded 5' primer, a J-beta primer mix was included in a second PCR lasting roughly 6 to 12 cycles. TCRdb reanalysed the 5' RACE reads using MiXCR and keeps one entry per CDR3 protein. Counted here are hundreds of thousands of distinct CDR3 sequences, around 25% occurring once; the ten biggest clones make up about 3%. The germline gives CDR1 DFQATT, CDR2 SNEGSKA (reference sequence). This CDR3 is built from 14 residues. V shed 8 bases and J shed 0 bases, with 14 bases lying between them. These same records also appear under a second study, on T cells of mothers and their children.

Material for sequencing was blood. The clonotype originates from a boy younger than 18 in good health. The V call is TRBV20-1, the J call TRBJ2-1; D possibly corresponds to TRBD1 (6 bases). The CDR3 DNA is TGCAGTAAAGACAGGTTGAGCTCCTACAATGAGCAGTTCTTC. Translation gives CSKDRLSSYNEQFF.